The present TCR beta chain was sequenced within a study of T cells in Graves' hyperthyroidism and ophthalmopathy (dated by TCRdb to the late 2010s). Regarding the complete study: Peripheral blood was collected at initial diagnosis, before any treatment. To identify TCR V-J signatures that set the groups apart, the researchers used a discovery cohort of 100 patients, made up of around 42 with Graves' ophthalmopathy and 55 to 65 with stable Graves' hyperthyroidism. Prospective prediction of ophthalmopathy was tested in an independent validation cohort of 18 to 20 hyperthyroidism patients and some 17 patients who later progressed to ophthalmopathy. The 100 or so discovery patients were randomly split 7:3 into training and test sets. In addition, the study compared T-cell repertoires in thyroid tissue and in blood from 6 or 7 Graves' hyperthyroidism patients. After blood sampling, hyperthyroidism patients were treated with methimazole at a starting dose of 30 mg daily, and ophthalmopathy patients were treated with high-dose intravenous methylprednisolone. According to the paper, TCR Vbeta CDR3 sequencing was carried out on 135 peripheral blood samples, which came from fewer than 50 ophthalmopathy, around 75 hyperthyroidism and about 17 progressor patients. Findings and caveats that apply to the study as a whole: Most expanded thyroid clonotypes (frequency above 0.001) were also detected in blood, suggesting blood repertoires may reflect thyroid immune responses. In validation, the model predicted progression to ophthalmopathy a median of 6.5 months before onset, with about 71% sensitivity and 72.22% specificity. No statistical method was used to set the sample size in advance, and investigators knew the group allocation. In cross-validation, a model built on a 13 V-J signature told ophthalmopathy apart from stable hyperthyroidism with over 85% sensitivity and around 83% specificity, and in testing the same model reached 80%/75%.

Ophthalmopathy patients had moderately to severely active disease, Clinical Activity Score of at least 3, NOSPECS grade of at least 4, and duration under 3 months. Exclusion was applied to patients with uncontrolled infections, other autoimmune diseases, pregnancy or lactation. Diagnoses were based on clinical symptoms, serum thyroxine and TRAb, thyroid ultrasound and orbital computed tomography. PBMCs were separated from 8 to 10 ml of fresh peripheral blood using Ficoll-Paque density gradient centrifugation. Trizol reagent was used to extract total RNA, and RNA quality was then checked on an Agilent 2100 Bioanalyzer. V loses 6 bases of germline sequence and J loses 4 bases, and the interval between the two ends is 13 bases. Taken from cysteine to phenylalanine, the CDR3 has 12 residues. The CDR3 DNA has 36 bases and is translated from base 1. The germline V gene encodes CDR1 DFQATT and CDR2 SNEGSKA (reference sequence).

On this clonotype itself: Its binding antigen is unknown. No base-level quality is on record; no much larger clone is a single base apart.

Amplification of TCR beta CDR3 regions was carried out from RNA transcripts. For the first round of RT-PCR on the TCR CDR3, the HTBI primer set was used together with the Qiagen OneStep RT-PCR kit. Libraries were constructed in a second round of multiplex PCR, after which size selection and purification were carried out. Paired-end sequencing of the libraries was performed with 100 bp reads on an Illumina HiSeq2000. The original pipeline was this. SOAPnuke was used to process the raw data, with reads discarded if the reads contained adapters or uncalled bases, had a mean Phred below 15, or lacked an exact constant-primer or identifier match. COPE v1.2.5 was used to merge high-quality paired reads, and clonotypes were defined as unique nucleotide sequences. MiTCR v1.1 was used to align the clonotypes against IMGT TRBV, TRBD and TRBJ reference segments. The analysis included only V-J combinations with a frequency above 0.0001, which together covered 99% to 99.2% of the repertoires. The TCS score was defined as F50 (clonal expansion) divided by E x V (chaos), with BLOSUM62-based TCRdist calculated between CDR3 peptides within each V-J. Welch's t-statistics and random forest reduced around 550 V-J features to under 15, which were used in a naive Bayes classifier (R e1071). In-frame beta chains were kept once TCRdb had trimmed the public reads at Q25 with fastp and called clones with MiXCR. Rows are combined by CDR3 protein, so each entry shows the most common genes and DNA. The authors' filters were not applied to this entry. Within this sample are 360,000 or so distinct CDR3 sequences, with about a sixth of them counted one time only. Roughly 16% of the sample is in the top ten clones.

The source is a woman between 40 and 50 years old with Graves' ophthalmopathy. The sequencing sample was made of blood. The rearranged chain carries TRBV20-1 and TRBJ2-7, with an unclear D gene assignment. The CDR3 loop reads CSAAVGLYEQYF. The bases are TGCAGTGCCGCCGTAGGCTTATACGAGCAGTACTTC.